The clone carrying this T cell receptor (beta chain) was detected only a few times. No antigen is known for it. The record originates from a study of T cell repertoires in cytomegalovirus infection. Study information: Public signatures in TCR beta pointed to CMV infection and matching HLA type. Whole-study findings and limits: The response measured ex vivo was dominated by TCR beta clonotypes (HLA-C-restricted and CMV-specific).

In TCRdb, the reads were re-called with MiXCR into one record per CDR3 protein. The data hold roughly 230,000 distinct CDR3 sequences, with roughly 20% observed a single time. This sequence originates from a human donor in good health (CMV status not recorded). Some clones in this sample may be carry-over from other donors' samples. Sequenced sample: CD8+ T cells from PBMCs.

The CDR3 sequence is CASSQGGRSEAFF. The CDR3 DNA sequence: TGCGCCAGCAGCCAAGGGGGAAGGTCAGAAGCTTTCTTT. V and J are TRBV4-1 and TRBJ1-1, with D uncertain. The CDR3 loop spans 13 amino acids. The V gene lost 1 base and the J gene lost 8 bases, with 11 bases spanning the gap. Germline CDR1 is MGHRA and CDR2 is YSYEKL.